This T cell receptor (beta chain) was identified during a study of identical twins. The CDR3 extends over 11 amino acids. Germline CDR1 and CDR2: DFQATT and SNEGSKA (reference sequence). V was cut by 6 bases and J by 9 bases, with 12 bases left in between. A few counts support this clonotype. Its antigen is unidentified. Findings and limits, study-wide: Part of the zero-insertion signal could reflect confounding by invariant MAIT and iNKT cells.

A universal primer site arose from template switching, and cDNA bore unique molecular identifiers. MiXCR was run by TCRdb on the 5' RACE reads, yielding one entry per CDR3 protein. The data contain about 190,000 distinct CDR3 sequences, more than 15% of them singletons. The data were also submitted as part of a second study, on T cells expressing NK-cell markers.

Sequencing input: CD8+ T cells sorted from blood. The clonotype comes from a woman under 30 in good health. This chain links TRBV20-1 with TRBJ2-1; unclear D gene. CDR3 bases: TGCAGTGCCTTGGATATCGGTGAGCAGTTCTTC. The encoded protein is CSALDIGEQFF.